Described below is a single TCR beta chain sequence and its context. The antigen remains unidentified. V was shortened by 2 bases and J by 1 base, with 17 bases between the two germline ends. The CDR3 loop spans 17 amino acids. This record belongs to a study of naive and memory T cell subsets. Study findings and constraints: Activation and differentiation may alter RNA-based TCR counts. Over 95% of naive TCR sequences appeared only once after error correction, unlike memory subsets. A few larger clonotypes appeared in naive repertoires, especially CD8, possibly memory cells re-expressing CD45RA.

An equimolar mix of two oligonucleotides served as the beta constant-region primer for TRBC1 and TRBC2. Nested alpha and beta constant-region primers with the SP2 primer drove four PCR rounds on ligated cDNA. TCRdb independently ran MiXCR on the UMI-ligation and nested PCR reads; one entry per CDR3 protein. Of approximately 150,000 distinct CDR3 sequences in the sample, approximately 20% were seen once. Cells stained for CD3, CD4, CD8, CD45RA and CD27 were sorted into four subsets. V and J are TRBV23-1 and TRBJ2-5; tentatively, D is TRBD1 (6 bases). TRBV23-1 is identified as an open reading frame with a role that is uncertain. This TCR was sampled from a human donor in good health. Sequenced input: naive CD8+ T cells from blood. CDR3 protein: CASSQAAQQGIQETQYF. As DNA, the CDR3 is TGCGCCAGCAGTCAAGCAGCTCAACAGGGAATCCAAGAGACCCAGTACTTC.